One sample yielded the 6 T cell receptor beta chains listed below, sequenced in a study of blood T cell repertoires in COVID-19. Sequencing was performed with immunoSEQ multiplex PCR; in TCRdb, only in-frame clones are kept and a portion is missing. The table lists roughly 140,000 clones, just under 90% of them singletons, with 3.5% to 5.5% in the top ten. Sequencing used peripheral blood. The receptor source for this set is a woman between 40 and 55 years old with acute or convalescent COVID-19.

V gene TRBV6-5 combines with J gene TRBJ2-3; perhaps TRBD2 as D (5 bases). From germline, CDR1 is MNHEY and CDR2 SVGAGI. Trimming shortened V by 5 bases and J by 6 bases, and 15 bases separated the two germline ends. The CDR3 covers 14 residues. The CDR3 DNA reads TGTGCCAGCAGTCCCTCAATTCCGGGGGATACGCAGTATTTT. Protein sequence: CASSPSIPGDTQYF.

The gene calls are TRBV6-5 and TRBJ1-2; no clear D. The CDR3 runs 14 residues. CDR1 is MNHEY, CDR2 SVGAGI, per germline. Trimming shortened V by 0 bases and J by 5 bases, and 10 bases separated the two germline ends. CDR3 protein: CASSYSIWQYGYTF. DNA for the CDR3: TGTGCCAGCAGTTACTCGATCTGGCAATATGGCTACACCTTC.

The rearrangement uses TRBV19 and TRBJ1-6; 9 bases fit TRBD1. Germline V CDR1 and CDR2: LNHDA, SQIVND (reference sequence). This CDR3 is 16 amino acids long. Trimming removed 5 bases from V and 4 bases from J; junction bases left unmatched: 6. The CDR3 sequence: CASSPGQGRYNSPLHF. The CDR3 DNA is TGTGCCAGTAGTCCGGGACAGGGCCGGTATAATTCACCCCTCCACTTT.

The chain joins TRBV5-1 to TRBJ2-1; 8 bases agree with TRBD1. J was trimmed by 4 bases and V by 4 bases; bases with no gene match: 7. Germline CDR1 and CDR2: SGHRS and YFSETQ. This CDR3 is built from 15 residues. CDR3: CASSPGQGLYNEQFF. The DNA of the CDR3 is TGCGCCAGCAGCCCCGGACAGGGATTATACAATGAGCAGTTCTTC.

In nucleotides, the CDR3 is TGTGCCAGCAGTTTCGGAGACAGGCTCTACGAGCAGTACTTC. Translated, it gives CASSFGDRLYEQYF. The chain recombines TRBV27 with TRBJ2-7; possibly TRBD1 for D (6 bases). Trimming shortened V by 3 bases and J by 3 bases, and 12 bases separated the two germline ends. Germline CDR1 MNHEY, CDR2 SMNVEV (reference sequence). This CDR3 contains 14 residues.

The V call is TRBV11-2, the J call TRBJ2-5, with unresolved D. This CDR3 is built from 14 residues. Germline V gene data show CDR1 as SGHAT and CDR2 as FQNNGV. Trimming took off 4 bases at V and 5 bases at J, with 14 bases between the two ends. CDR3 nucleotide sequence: TGTGCCAGCAGCTCTCCTCGGGTTGCGGAGACCCAGTACTTC. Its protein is CASSSPRVAETQYF.